These 19 T cell receptor beta chains originate from one sample sequenced in a study of blood T cell repertoires in COVID-19. This table comes from immunoSEQ multiplex PCR, and its TCRdb copy is limited to in-frame clones, with some not included. The sample lists roughly 200,000 clones, roughly 76% occurring once. Input material: peripheral blood. All receptors derive from a woman between 50 and 59 years old with active or convalescent COVID-19.

The chain joins TRBV9 to TRBJ1-4; D perhaps matches TRBD1 (6 bases). V was trimmed by 3 bases and J by 7 bases, leaving 13 bases between them. The CDR3 contains 14 residues. CDR1 and CDR2 (germline): SGDLS, YYNGEE. This CDR3 reads CASSALETGEKLFF. CDR3 nucleotide sequence: TGTGCCAGCAGCGCTCTCGAGACAGGTGAAAAACTGTTTTTT.

In nucleotides, the CDR3 is TGTGCCAGCAGCTTAGGACTTCTGGGACAGGGGCTCACAGATACGCAGTATTTT. Protein sequence: CASSLGLLGQGLTDTQYF. This chain joins TRBV7-9 and TRBJ2-3; TRBD1 matches at 10 bases. V shed 1 base, J shed 2 bases, and the junction held 9 bases outside the gene matches. CDR1 SEHNR and CDR2 FQNEAQ come from the germline V gene (reference sequence). This CDR3 has 18 residues.

V usage is TRBV5-1 and J usage is TRBJ1-2, with D unresolved. The length of the CDR3 is 12 residues. The germline gives CDR1 SGHRS, CDR2 YFSETQ. Trimming cost V 0 bases and J 5 bases, with 5 bases left between them. CDR3 protein: CASSLGVYGYTF. Here the CDR3 DNA reads TGCGCCAGCAGCTTGGGAGTATATGGCTACACCTTC.

This rearrangement joins TRBV5-1 to TRBJ2-3; no clear D gene. V was trimmed by 0 bases and J by 0 bases, leaving 11 bases between them. The CDR3 contains 16 residues. Germline assignment: CDR1 SGHRS and CDR2 YFSETQ. The CDR3 loop reads CASSLGLAYSTDTQYF. In nucleotides, the CDR3 is TGCGCCAGCAGCTTGGGACTGGCCTATAGCACAGATACGCAGTATTTT.

The chain employs TRBV18 and TRBJ1-4; no clear D. Between the trimmed V and J ends, which lost 3 bases and 7 bases, there was a span of 15 bases. Germline CDR1 is KGHSH and CDR2 is LQKENI. The CDR3 totals 15 residues. CDR3 sequence (DNA): TGTGCCAGCTCACCGCCCGGGGAGGTGGGTGAAAAACTGTTTTTT. Translating gives CASSPPGEVGEKLFF.

This chain links TRBV5-5 with TRBJ2-7, with 14 bases that match TRBD2. V dropped 2 bases and J dropped 6; count of bases not matched to a gene: 7. CDR1 and CDR2 from the germline V gene are SGHKS and YYEKEE (reference sequence). The CDR3 spans 16 residues. In nucleotides, the CDR3 is TGTGCCAGCAGCTTCGCTGGACTAGCGGGAGGATCCGAGCAGTACTTC. Protein: CASSFAGLAGGSEQYF. The entire variable domain, with the rest obtained from reference TRBV5-5 and TRBJ2-7, is as follows: DAGVTQSPTHLIKTRGQQVTLRCSPISGHKSVSWYQQVLGQGPQFIFQYYEKEERGRGNFPDRFSARQFPNYSSELNVNALLLGDSALYLCASSFAGLAGGSEQYFGPGTRLTVT.

In this sample, this clone turned up a few times. The V call is TRBV7-2, the J call TRBJ1-1; TRBD1 matches at 8 bases. J lost 3 bases, V lost 10 bases, and 7 bases had no gene match. The CDR3 covers 13 residues. CDR1 is SGHTA, CDR2 FQGNSA, per germline. CDR3 amino acids: CATRDRRDTEAFF. As DNA, the CDR3 is TGTGCCACACGGGACAGGAGGGACACTGAAGCTTTCTTT.

DNA for the CDR3: TGTGCTAGCGGAACAGGGAACCCTAATGAAAAACTGTTTTTT. Protein: CASGTGNPNEKLFF. This chain joins TRBV7-7 and TRBJ1-4; D perhaps matches TRBD1 (6 bases). Germline CDR1 and CDR2: SSHAT and FNYEAQ (reference sequence). This CDR3 region has 14 residues.

The chain joins TRBV18 to TRBJ1-1, with unresolved D. The ends were cut back, 1 base at V and 1 base at J, with 7 bases in the middle. CDR1 and CDR2 (germline): KGHSH, LQKENI. The CDR3 extends over 14 amino acids. CDR3 nucleotides: TGTGCCAGCTCACCACTTCCAGGGAACACTGAAGCTTTCTTT. This encodes CASSPLPGNTEAFF.

V and J are TRBV3-1 (or the pseudogene TRBV3-2) and TRBJ2-1; the match to TRBD2 covers 8 bases. J gave up 0 bases and V 4 bases, and 8 bases lay outside the gene matches. The CDR3 covers 17 residues. Germline CDR1 LGHDT, CDR2 YNNKEL (reference sequence). CDR3 residues: CASSPFGSGSSYNEQFF. CDR3 in DNA: TGTGCCAGCAGCCCCTTCGGGAGCGGGAGCTCCTACAATGAGCAGTTCTTC.

J is TRBJ1-1 and V is TRBV27, with 10 positions matching TRBD1. This CDR3 spans 15 amino acids. The trim removed 4 bases at V and 4 bases at J, leaving 6 bases unmatched. Germline lookup yields CDR1 MNHEY and CDR2 SMNVEV (reference sequence). The CDR3 is CASSSSGQGPTEAFF. The CDR3 nucleotides read TGTGCCAGCAGTTCCTCGGGACAGGGGCCCACTGAAGCTTTCTTT.

V gene TRBV4-2 combines with J gene TRBJ2-6, with D possibly matching TRBD1 (5 bases). This CDR3 region has 17 residues. The germline V gene encodes CDR1 LGHNA and CDR2 YNFKEQ. Trimming removed 4 bases at V and 0 bases at J, with 13 bases between. The CDR3 DNA reads as TGTGCCAGCAGCCCCGACCTTGACAGCTCTGGGGCCAACGTCCTGACTTTC. It encodes CASSPDLDSSGANVLTF.

The rearrangement links TRBV5-1 to TRBJ1-1, with D tentatively TRBD1 (6 bases). The CDR3 has 15 amino acids. Germline CDR1 reads SGHRS; CDR2 reads YFSETQ. Trimming cost V 5 bases and J 1 base, with 15 bases left between them. CDR3 amino acids: CASSPGGTPNTEAFF. The CDR3 coding sequence is TGCGCCAGCAGTCCGGGGGGGACACCGAACACTGAAGCTTTCTTT.

The CDR3 loop is CASSDTSGRPHEQYF. The CDR3 region has the DNA TGTGCCAGCAGTGATACTAGCGGGAGACCCCACGAGCAGTACTTC. This chain connects TRBV6-2 or TRBV6-3 to TRBJ2-7; 11 nucleotides match TRBD2. Germline V gene lookup returns CDR1 MNHEY and CDR2 SVGEGT. Trimming took 5 bases from V and 5 from J; bases not matched to a gene: 8. This CDR3 spans 15 amino acids.

The gene calls are TRBV19 and TRBJ2-3; 7 bases align to TRBD2. This CDR3 has 15 residues. V was clipped by 3 bases and J by 2 bases; unmatched bases: 5. The germline V gene encodes CDR1 LNHDA and CDR2 SQIVND (reference sequence). The CDR3 reads CASSIASGDTDTQYF. CDR3 nucleotide sequence: TGTGCCAGTAGTATTGCTAGCGGCGACACAGATACGCAGTATTTT.

This clone was found many times. V and J are TRBV5-5 and TRBJ1-2, with D possibly TRBD1 on 6 matching bases. The V gene's germline CDR1 is SGHKS and CDR2 YYEKEE (reference sequence). The CDR3 has 16 amino acids. With 0 bases removed from V and 0 bases from J, the gap between germline ends came to 12 bases. CDR3 in DNA: TGTGCCAGCAGCTTGGAGGGGACATCCACTAACTATGGCTACACCTTC. This encodes CASSLEGTSTNYGYTF.

There are a few counts of this clone. The CDR3 coding sequence is TGTGCCAGCAGCTTAGGTGGGCCTAACAATGAGCAGTTCTTC. It translates to CASSLGGPNNEQFF. V is TRBV7-7 and J is TRBJ2-1; no definite D call. Deletions cut 1 base from V and 5 bases from J, with 9 bases between. The length of the CDR3 is 14 residues. CDR1 and CDR2 (germline): SSHAT, FNYEAQ (reference sequence).

Written as DNA, the CDR3 is TGTGCCAGCAGCGAAATCGGGGGGTCGGCTTTCTTT. Translated: CASSEIGGSAFF. The chain employs TRBV16 and TRBJ1-1, with TRBD1 as a possible D gene (5 bases). Trimming stripped 5 bases from V and 11 bases from J, with 15 bases between. From germline, CDR1 is KGHSY and CDR2 FQNENV. The CDR3 is 12 residues long. Based on the CDR3 plus reference TRBV16 and TRBJ1-1, the full variable domain is GEEVAQTPKHLVRGEGQKAKLYCAPIKGHSYVFWYQQVLKNEFKFLISFQNENVFDETGMPKERFSAKCLPNSPCSLEIQATKLEDSAVYFCASSEIGGSAFFGQGTRLTVV.

This clone appeared once. The V and J genes are TRBV5-1 and TRBJ2-3, with 12 bases identical to TRBD2. Germline V gene lookup returns CDR1 SGHRS and CDR2 YFSETQ. Unmatched junction bases numbered 12, after V lost 4 bases and J lost 6 bases. The CDR3 loop spans 17 amino acids. The CDR3 DNA follows: TGCGCCAGCAGCCGCATTACTAGCGGGGGGCCTTCCGATACGCAGTATTTT. Its protein product is CASSRITSGGPSDTQYF.